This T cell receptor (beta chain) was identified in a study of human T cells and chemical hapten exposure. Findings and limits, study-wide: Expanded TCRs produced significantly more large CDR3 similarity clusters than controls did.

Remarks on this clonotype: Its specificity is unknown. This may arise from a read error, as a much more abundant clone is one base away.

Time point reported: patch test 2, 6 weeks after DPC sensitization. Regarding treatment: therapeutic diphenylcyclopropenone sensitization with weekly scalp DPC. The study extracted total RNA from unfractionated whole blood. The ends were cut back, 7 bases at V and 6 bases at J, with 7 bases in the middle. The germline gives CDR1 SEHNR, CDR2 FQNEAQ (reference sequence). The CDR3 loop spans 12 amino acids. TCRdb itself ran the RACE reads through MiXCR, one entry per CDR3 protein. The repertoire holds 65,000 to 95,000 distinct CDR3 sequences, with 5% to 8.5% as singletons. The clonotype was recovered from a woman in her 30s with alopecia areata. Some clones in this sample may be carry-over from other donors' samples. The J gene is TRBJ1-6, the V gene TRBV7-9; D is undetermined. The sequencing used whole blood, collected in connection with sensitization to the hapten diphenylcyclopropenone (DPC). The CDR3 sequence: CASTSLNSPLHF. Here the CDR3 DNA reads TGTGCCAGCACCTCGCTTAATTCACCCCTCCACTTT. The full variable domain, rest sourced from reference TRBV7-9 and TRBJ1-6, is DTGVSQNPRHKITKRGQNVTFRCDPISEHNRLYWYRQTLGQGPEFLTYFQNEAQLEKSRLLSDRFSAERPKGSFSTLEIQRTEQGDSAMYLCASTSLNSPLHFGNGTRLTVT.